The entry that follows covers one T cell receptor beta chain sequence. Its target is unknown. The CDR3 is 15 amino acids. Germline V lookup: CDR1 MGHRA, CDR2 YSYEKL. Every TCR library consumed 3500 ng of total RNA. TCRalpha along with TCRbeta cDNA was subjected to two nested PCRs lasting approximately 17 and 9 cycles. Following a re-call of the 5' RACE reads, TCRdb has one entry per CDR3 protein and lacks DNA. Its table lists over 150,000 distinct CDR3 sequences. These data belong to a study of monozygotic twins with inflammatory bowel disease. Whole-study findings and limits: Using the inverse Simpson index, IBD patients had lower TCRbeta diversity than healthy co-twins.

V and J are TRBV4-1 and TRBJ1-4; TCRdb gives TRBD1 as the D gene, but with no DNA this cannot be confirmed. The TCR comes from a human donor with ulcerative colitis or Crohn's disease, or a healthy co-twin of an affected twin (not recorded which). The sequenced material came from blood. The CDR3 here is CASSQEGTGDEKLFF.